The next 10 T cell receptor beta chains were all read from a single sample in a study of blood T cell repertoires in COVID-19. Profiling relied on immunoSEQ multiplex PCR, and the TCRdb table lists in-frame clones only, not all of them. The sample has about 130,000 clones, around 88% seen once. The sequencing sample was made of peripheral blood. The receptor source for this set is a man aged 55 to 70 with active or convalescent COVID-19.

The CDR3 nucleotides are TGTGCCAGCAGCCCCGGGACTACCAGGCTGTTTTTT. This gives the protein CASSPGTTRLFF. V gene TRBV7-8 combines with J gene TRBJ2-2; 7 bases are shared with TRBD2. The length of the CDR3 is 12 residues. In germline, CDR1 is SGHVS, CDR2 FQNEAQ. With 5 bases clipped from V and 13 bases from J, the junction kept 7 bases outside the gene matches. Looking up the rest from reference TRBV7-8 and TRBJ2-2 gives the full variable domain: GAGVSQSPRYKVAKRGQDVALRCDPISGHVSLFWYQQALGQGPEFLTYFQNEAQLDKSGLPSDRFFAERPEGSVSTLKIQRTQQEDSAVYLCASSPGTTRLFFGEGSRLTVL.

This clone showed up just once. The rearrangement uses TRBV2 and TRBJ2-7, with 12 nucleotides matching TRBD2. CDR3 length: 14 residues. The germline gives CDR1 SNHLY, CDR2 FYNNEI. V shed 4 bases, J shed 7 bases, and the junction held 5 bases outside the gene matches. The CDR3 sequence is CASSVSSGGAEQYF. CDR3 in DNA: TGTGCCAGCAGTGTGTCTAGCGGGGGGGCAGAGCAGTACTTC.

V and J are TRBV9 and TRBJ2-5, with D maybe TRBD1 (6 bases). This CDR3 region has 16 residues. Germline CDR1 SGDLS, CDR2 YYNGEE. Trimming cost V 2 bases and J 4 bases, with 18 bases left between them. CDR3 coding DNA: TGTGCCAGCAGCGTCGAGGCCCACAGGGCGGGAGAGACCCAGTACTTC. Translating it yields CASSVEAHRAGETQYF.

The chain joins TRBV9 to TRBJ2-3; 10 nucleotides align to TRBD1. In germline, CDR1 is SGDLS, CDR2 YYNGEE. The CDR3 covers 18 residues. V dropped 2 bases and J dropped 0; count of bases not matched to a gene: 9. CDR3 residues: CASSVGRGDRGSTDTQYF. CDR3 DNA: TGTGCCAGCAGCGTGGGGAGGGGGGACAGGGGCAGCACAGATACGCAGTATTTT.

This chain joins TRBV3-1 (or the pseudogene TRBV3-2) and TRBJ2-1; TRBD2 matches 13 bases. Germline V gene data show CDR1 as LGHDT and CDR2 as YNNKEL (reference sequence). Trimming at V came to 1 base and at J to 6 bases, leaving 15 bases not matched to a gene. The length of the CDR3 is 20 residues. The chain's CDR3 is CASSQAGRTSGSFGGNEQFF. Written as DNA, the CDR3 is TGTGCCAGCAGCCAAGCGGGGAGGACTAGCGGGAGTTTTGGAGGCAATGAGCAGTTCTTC.

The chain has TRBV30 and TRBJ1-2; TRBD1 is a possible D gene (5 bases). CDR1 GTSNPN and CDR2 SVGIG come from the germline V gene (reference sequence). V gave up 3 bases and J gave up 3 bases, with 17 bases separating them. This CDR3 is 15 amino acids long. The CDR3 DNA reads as TGTGCCTGGAGCGACCCTCGGGGGGGAGACTATGGCTACACCTTC. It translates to CAWSDPRGGDYGYTF.

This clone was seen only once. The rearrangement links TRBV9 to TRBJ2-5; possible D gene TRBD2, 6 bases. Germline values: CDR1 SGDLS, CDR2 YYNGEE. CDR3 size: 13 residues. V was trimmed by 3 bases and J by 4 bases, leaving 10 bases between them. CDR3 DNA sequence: TGTGCCAGCAGCGCCGGGACTGGAGAGACCCAGTACTTC. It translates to CASSAGTGETQYF.

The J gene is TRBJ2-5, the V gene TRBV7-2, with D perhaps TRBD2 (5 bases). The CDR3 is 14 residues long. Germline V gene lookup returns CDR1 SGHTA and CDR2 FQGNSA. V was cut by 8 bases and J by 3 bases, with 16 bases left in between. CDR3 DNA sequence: TGTGCCAGCGGACTGATACGGGTGGAAGAGACCCAGTACTTC. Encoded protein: CASGLIRVEETQYF.

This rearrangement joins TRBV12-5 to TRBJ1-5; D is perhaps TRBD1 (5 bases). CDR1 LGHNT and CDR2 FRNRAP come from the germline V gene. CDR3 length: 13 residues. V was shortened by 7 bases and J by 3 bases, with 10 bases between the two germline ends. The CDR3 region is CASAAGINQPQHF. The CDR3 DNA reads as TGTGCTAGTGCGGCAGGGATCAATCAGCCCCAGCATTTT.

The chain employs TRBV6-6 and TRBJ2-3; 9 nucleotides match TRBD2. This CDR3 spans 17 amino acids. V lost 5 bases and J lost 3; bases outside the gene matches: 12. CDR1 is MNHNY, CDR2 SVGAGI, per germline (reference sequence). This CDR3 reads CASSPTGRGGATDTQYF. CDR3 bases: TGTGCCAGCAGTCCCACGGGTCGCGGGGGGGCAACAGATACGCAGTATTTT.